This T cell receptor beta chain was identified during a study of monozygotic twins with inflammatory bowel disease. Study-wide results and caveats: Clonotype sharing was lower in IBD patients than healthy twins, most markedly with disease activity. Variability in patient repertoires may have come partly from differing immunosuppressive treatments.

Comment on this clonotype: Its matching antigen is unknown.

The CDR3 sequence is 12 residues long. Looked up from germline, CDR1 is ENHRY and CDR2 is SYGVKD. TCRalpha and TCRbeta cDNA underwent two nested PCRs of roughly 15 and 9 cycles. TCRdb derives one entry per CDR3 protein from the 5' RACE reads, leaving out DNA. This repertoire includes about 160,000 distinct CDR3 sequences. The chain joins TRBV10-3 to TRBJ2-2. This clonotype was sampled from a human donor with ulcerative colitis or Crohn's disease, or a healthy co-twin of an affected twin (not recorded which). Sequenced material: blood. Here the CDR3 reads CAISIYTGELFF.